These 28 T cell receptor beta chains originate from one sample sequenced in a study of T-cell reconstitution after alpha-beta-depleted transplantation in children. Preparing the TCRbeta library involved the use of unique molecular identifiers. In TCRdb, the PCR reads were re-called with MiXCR into one record per CDR3 protein. The sample shows about 74,000 distinct CDR3 sequences, less than 15% of them seen only once. Sample: PBMCs, mostly from graft donor cells, taken 180 days after TCRalphabeta/CD19-depleted stem cell transplant. Receptors originate from a male patient between 2 and 10 years old who had a stem cell transplant for acute lymphoblastic leukemia, so the T cells may come from the graft donor.

The rearrangement joins TRBV11-2 to TRBJ2-5, with TRBD2 matching 9 bases. J gave up 10 bases and V 2 bases, and 5 bases lay outside the gene matches. Germline assignment: CDR1 SGHAT and CDR2 FQNNGV. CDR3 size: 13 residues. The CDR3 nucleotides are TGTGCCAGCAGCTTAACCTTAGCGGGGGACCAGTACTTC. The encoded protein is CASSLTLAGDQYF. The entire variable domain, with the rest obtained from reference TRBV11-2 and TRBJ2-5, is as follows: EAGVAQSPRYKIIEKRQSVAFWCNPISGHATLYWYQQILGQGPKLLIQFQNNGVVDDSQLPKDRFSAERLKGVDSTLKIQPAKLEDSAVYLCASSLTLAGDQYFGPGTRLLVL.

The V gene is TRBV20-1, the J gene TRBJ2-6; D tentatively fits TRBD1 or TRBD2 (7 bases each). Germline assignment: CDR1 DFQATT and CDR2 SNEGSKA (reference sequence). V lost 2 bases, J lost 4 bases, and 12 bases lay in between. The CDR3 has 15 residues. Written as DNA, the CDR3 is TGCAGTGCTAGAAGCGGGACAGACGGGGCCAACGTCCTGACTTTC. This encodes CSARSGTDGANVLTF.

This chain links TRBV2 with TRBJ2-7; TRBD1 might be the D (5 bases). The CDR3 is made up of 12 amino acids. Deletions cut 6 bases from V and 6 bases from J, with 12 bases between. The germline CDR1 and CDR2 sequences are SNHLY and FYNNEI. CDR3 protein: CASRAGWIEQYF. The CDR3 DNA sequence: TGTGCCAGCAGGGCAGGGTGGATCGAGCAGTACTTC.

The gene calls are TRBV28 and TRBJ2-1, with D possibly being TRBD1 (5 bases). The CDR3 consists of 15 residues. V was pared by 1 base and J by 1 base, with 8 bases between. The germline gives CDR1 MDHEN, CDR2 SYDVKM. The CDR3, as DNA: TGTGCCAGCAGTTTATCAGGGATGTCCTACAATGAGCAGTTCTTC. This gives the protein CASSLSGMSYNEQFF.

V and J are TRBV28 and TRBJ2-5; D is unclear. V was clipped by 3 bases and J by 4 bases, with 9 bases between them. This CDR3 has 13 residues. The V gene's germline CDR1 is MDHEN and CDR2 SYDVKM. The CDR3 bases are TGTGCCAGCAGTTTCCCACTTGTAGAGACCCAGTACTTC. It yields the protein CASSFPLVETQYF.

This clonotype occurred a few times. The chain uses TRBV20-1 and TRBJ2-3; no definite D call. The CDR3 is 14 amino acids. Trimming removed 2 bases at V and 1 base at J, with 10 bases between. The germline V gene encodes CDR1 DFQATT and CDR2 SNEGSKA (reference sequence). In nucleotides, the CDR3 is TGCAGTGCTAGATCCCCTCGCGGCACAGATACGCAGTATTTT. Translated: CSARSPRGTDTQYF.

J is TRBJ2-5 and V is TRBV4-2, with 9 nucleotides matching TRBD2. This CDR3 region has 16 residues. CDR1 and CDR2 (germline): LGHNA, YNFKEQ. After removal of 1 base from V and 5 bases from J, the junction contained 8 bases not matched to a gene. The CDR3 DNA follows: TGTGCCAGCAGCCAAGCTAGCGGGGACTGGCGCGAGACCCAGTACTTC. Translation: CASSQASGDWRETQYF.

The V gene is TRBV11-2, the J gene TRBJ2-7, with 11 bases aligning to TRBD2. The CDR3 length is 18 residues. V trimming: 2 bases; J trimming: 2 bases; junction bases outside the gene matches: 11. From germline, CDR1 is SGHAT and CDR2 FQNNGV. The CDR3 loop reads CASSLRPSSGRNPYEQYF. In nucleotides, the CDR3 is TGTGCCAGCAGCTTACGTCCCTCTAGCGGGAGGAATCCCTACGAGCAGTACTTC.

The chain is built from TRBV3-1 and TRBJ1-5, with unresolved D. V was pared by 7 bases and J by 1 base, with 11 bases between. The CDR3 covers 14 residues. Per the germline V gene, CDR1 is LGHDT and CDR2 is YNNKEL (reference sequence). The CDR3 region is CASTGGLSNQPQHF. The CDR3 coding sequence is TGTGCCAGCACTGGAGGGCTGAGCAATCAGCCCCAGCATTTT.

This clonotype was seen only a few times. The chain combines TRBV7-2 with TRBJ2-7; D may be TRBD2 (6 bases). Germline V gene lookup returns CDR1 SGHTA and CDR2 FQGNSA. V was shortened by 1 base and J by 8 bases, with 12 bases between the two germline ends. The CDR3 is made up of 13 amino acids. This CDR3 reads CASSLGFGSKQYF. The CDR3 coding sequence is TGTGCCAGCAGCTTAGGGTTCGGGAGCAAGCAGTACTTC. Combining the CDR3 with reference TRBV7-2 and TRBJ2-7 gives the whole variable domain GAGVSQSPSNKVTEKGKDVELRCDPISGHTALYWYRQSLGQGLEFLIYFQGNSAPDKSGLPSDRFSAERTGGSVSTLTIQRTQQEDSAVYLCASSLGFGSKQYFGPGTRLTVT.

Only a few counts were recorded for this clonotype. The chain is built from TRBV5-6 and TRBJ2-1; 11 nucleotides line up with TRBD1. The J segment lost 5 bases and the V segment lost 2 bases, leaving 6 bases of the junction unmatched. The germline CDR1 and CDR2 sequences are SGHDT and YYEEEE. This CDR3 is 16 amino acids long. This chain's CDR3 is CASSLPGQGVHNEQFF. CDR3 DNA: TGTGCCAGCAGCTTACCGGGACAGGGGGTCCACAATGAGCAGTTCTTC.

This chain connects TRBV6-2 or TRBV6-3 to TRBJ2-7; perhaps TRBD1 as D (5 bases). Germline CDR1 is MNHEY and CDR2 is SVGEGT. The length of the CDR3 is 11 residues. Trimming removed 7 bases at V and 12 bases at J, with 16 bases between. CDR3 in amino acids: CASTRRDVAYF. In DNA, the CDR3 is TGTGCCAGCACCCGCAGGGATGTTGCGTACTTC.

This chain joins TRBV4-2 and TRBJ2-3; 14 bases are a match to TRBD2. After removal of 4 bases from V and 4 bases from J, the junction contained 4 bases not matched to a gene. There are 16 residues in the CDR3. CDR1 LGHNA and CDR2 YNFKEQ come from the germline V gene. The DNA of the CDR3 is TGTGCCAGCAGCCCGACTAGCGGGAGGGGGTCAGATACGCAGTATTTT. The encoded protein is CASSPTSGRGSDTQYF.

In nucleotides, the CDR3 is TGTGCCAGCAGCCGGGACATCAAGCAGTACTTC. Translating it yields CASSRDIKQYF. The J gene is TRBJ2-7, the V gene TRBV6-6; possible D gene TRBD1, 6 bases. The CDR3 length is 11 residues. V lost 6 bases, J lost 8 bases, and 11 bases lay in between. The germline gives CDR1 MNHNY, CDR2 SVGAGI (reference sequence).

This chain uses TRBV11-3 with TRBJ2-3; the match to TRBD2 covers 7 bases. V lost 4 bases, J lost 0 bases, and 7 bases stayed unmatched. This CDR3 spans 16 amino acids. Germline assignment: CDR1 SGHNT and CDR2 YENEEA. CDR3 loop: CASSSGTTASTDTQYF. The CDR3 DNA reads TGTGCCAGCAGCTCAGGGACTACCGCTAGCACAGATACGCAGTATTTT.

The chain combines TRBV10-3 with TRBJ2-3; 9 nucleotides agree with TRBD1. Germline-derived CDR1 and CDR2 are ENHRY and SYGVKD. Trimming cost V 9 bases and J 1 base; bases outside gene matches: 5. This CDR3 comprises 14 residues. CDR3 loop: CAIGQGSGTDTQYF. The CDR3 nucleotides are TGTGCCATTGGACAGGGGTCAGGCACAGATACGCAGTATTTT.

The V gene is TRBV13, the J gene TRBJ2-5; 12 bases fit TRBD1. Trimming took 4 bases from V and 6 from J; bases not matched to a gene: 15. CDR1 and CDR2 from the germline V gene are PRHDT and FYEKMQ (reference sequence). This CDR3 has 18 residues. CDR3 in DNA: TGTGCCAGCAGCTCATACCTAACCCTTGGGACAGGGGGCAAGACCCAGTACTTC. Residues: CASSSYLTLGTGGKTQYF.

This clonotype was observed at least ten times. This chain joins TRBV20-1 and TRBJ2-5, with D unresolved. The CDR3 is 14 amino acids. CDR1 DFQATT and CDR2 SNEGSKA come from the germline V gene (reference sequence). The ends were cut back, 0 bases at V and 5 bases at J, with 13 bases in the middle. The CDR3 bases are TGCAGTGCTAGAGATCTCTGGTCTGAGGAGACCCAGTACTTC. Its protein product is CSARDLWSEETQYF.

In its sample, this clonotype was seen a few times. Germline is not matched at one junction end, which may reflect a read error. Here the CDR3 DNA reads TGTGCCAGCAGCTTAGGCTTCCGTCTAAATTTT. This codes for CASSLGFRLNF. The V gene is TRBV7-2, the J gene TRBJ2-3, with no clear D. This CDR3 region has 11 residues. Germline-derived CDR1 and CDR2 are SGHTA and FQGNSA.

The gene calls are TRBV10-3 and TRBJ1-2; weak D call: TRBD1 (5 bases). Germline V gene sequence: CDR1 ENHRY, CDR2 SYGVKD. CDR3 length: 14 amino acids. The V and J ends lost 4 bases and 1 base respectively, with 10 bases between them. The CDR3 bases are TGTGCCATCAGTGGGGCAGGGAGTAACTATGGCTACACCTTC. It translates to CAISGAGSNYGYTF.

This clonotype was recorded at least ten times. The rearrangement joins TRBV28 to TRBJ2-7; tentatively, D is TRBD1 or TRBD2 (5 bases each). Germline V lookup: CDR1 MDHEN, CDR2 SYDVKM. Trimming cost V 3 bases and J 4 bases, with 13 bases left between them. This CDR3 is 14 amino acids long. CDR3: CASSFPGDGYEQYF. As DNA, the CDR3 is TGTGCCAGCAGTTTCCCCGGGGACGGTTACGAGCAGTACTTC.

This clonotype was seen ten or more times. The chain has TRBV27 and TRBJ2-5; D remains ambiguous. Trimming removed 2 bases at V and 3 bases at J, with 7 bases between. CDR1 and CDR2 (germline): MNHEY, SMNVEV (reference sequence). The CDR3 consists of 13 residues. CDR3 loop: CASSLMGKETQYF. DNA of the CDR3: TGTGCCAGCAGTTTAATGGGAAAAGAGACCCAGTACTTC.

This clonotype showed up many times. V usage is TRBV7-2 and J usage is TRBJ2-7; TRBD2 aligns across 10 bases. This CDR3 region has 17 residues. V lost 1 base and J lost 1; bases outside the gene matches: 7. The germline CDR1 and CDR2 sequences are SGHTA and FQGNSA. The CDR3: CASSLVWASGSSYEQYF. In nucleotides, the CDR3 is TGTGCCAGCAGCTTAGTTTGGGCTAGCGGGAGTTCCTACGAGCAGTACTTC.

The chain combines TRBV28 with TRBJ2-1; D gene uncertain. Germline V gene sequence: CDR1 MDHEN, CDR2 SYDVKM. V was clipped by 3 bases and J by 7 bases, with 4 bases between them. This CDR3 is 11 amino acids long. CDR3 loop: CASSFRNEQFF. Here the CDR3 DNA reads TGTGCCAGCAGTTTCAGGAATGAGCAGTTCTTC.

A few counts support this clonotype. The V and J genes are TRBV5-5 and TRBJ1-1; TRBD1 matches 7 bases. CDR3 length equals 14 residues. Germline CDR1 and CDR2: SGHKS and YYEKEE (reference sequence). V was pared by 4 bases and J by 0 bases, with 3 bases of the junction left unmatched. Here the CDR3 DNA reads TGTGCCAGCAGCCGGACAGGTATGAACACTGAAGCTTTCTTT. This translates into CASSRTGMNTEAFF.

V and J are TRBV5-1 and TRBJ2-3; 8 bases match TRBD2. J was trimmed by 6 bases and V by 1 base; bases with no gene match: 10. CDR3 length equals 16 residues. Germline CDR1 SGHRS, CDR2 YFSETQ. This CDR3 is CASSLSRTGGHDTQYF. DNA of the CDR3: TGCGCCAGCAGCTTGTCCCGCACGGGGGGGCACGATACGCAGTATTTT. Using reference TRBV5-1 and TRBJ2-3 for the parts outside the CDR3, the full variable domain is KAGVTQTPRYLIKTRGQQVTLSCSPISGHRSVSWYQQTPGQGLQFLFEYFSETQRNKGNFPGRFSGRQFSNSRSEMNVSTLELGDSALYLCASSLSRTGGHDTQYFGPGTRLTVL.

The table lists this clonotype with many counts. The chain combines TRBV5-5 with TRBJ2-5, with unresolved D. Germline CDR1 and CDR2: SGHKS and YYEKEE (reference sequence). The CDR3 has 13 residues. Trimming pared 1 base from V and 2 bases from J, leaving 6 bases between. CDR3 sequence (DNA): TGTGCCAGCAGCTTGCTCCGTCAAGAGACCCAGTACTTC. Its protein product is CASSLLRQETQYF.

The gene calls are TRBV5-6 and TRBJ1-4; tentative D call: TRBD1 (6 bases). This CDR3 spans 14 amino acids. Germline assignment: CDR1 SGHDT and CDR2 YYEEEE. With 9 bases removed from V and 3 bases from J, the gap between germline ends came to 15 bases. CDR3: CAMGQGIANEKLFF. CDR3 coding DNA: TGTGCCATGGGCCAGGGGATTGCTAATGAAAAACTGTTTTTT. Full variable domain (missing parts from reference TRBV5-6 and TRBJ1-4): DAGVTQSPTHLIKTRGQQVTLRCSPKSGHDTVSWYQQALGQGPQFIFQYYEEEERQRGNFPDRFSGHQFPNYSSELNVNALLLGDSALYLCAMGQGIANEKLFFGSGTQLSVL.